A selection of T cell receptor beta chains follows, all from one sample in a study of blood T cell repertoires in COVID-19. Repertoires were generated with immunoSEQ multiplex PCR, while TCRdb's copy carries only in-frame clones and drops some. The sample yields about 100,000 clones, roughly 90% seen once. Sequencing used peripheral blood. These receptors were obtained from a man aged 25-40 years in a cohort sampled during active COVID-19. Each CDR3 is given with its conserved first and last residue. The D gene is left open where the match is weak. Part of the rows lack a size; the others show once, few, many or a class for expanded clones.

>NA|TRBV19|TRBJ2-1|TRBD1
TGTGCCAGTAGTATAGACCCAGGGGGATCCTACAATGAGCAGTTCTTC
CASSIDPGGSYNEQFF
>NA|TRBV19|TRBJ2-3|TRBD2
TGTGCCAGTCTTAGCGGGGGAGGCACAGATACGCAGTATTTT
CASLSGGGTDTQYF
>NA|TRBV15|TRBJ1-1|TRBD1
TGTGCCACCAGCAGAGATCTGGCGGGACAGGGGGTAGAAGCTTTCTTT
CATSRDLAGQGVEAFF
>NA|TRBV7-2|TRBJ2-1|TRBD2
TGTGCCAGCAGGCGTCCGGGACTAGCGGGCTCCTACAATGAGCAGTTCTTC
CASRRPGLAGSYNEQFF
>once|TRBV28|TRBJ2-1|TRBD2
TGTGCCAGCAGTTCCACCCCAACTAGCGGGGGGAATTTTTTCTTC
CASSSTPTSGGNFFF
>NA|TRBV5-1|TRBJ2-3|NA
TGCGCCAGCGGGCCGGGACAAGGCACAGATACGCAGTATTTT
CASGPGQGTDTQYF
>NA|TRBV5-1|TRBJ2-3|NA
TGCGCCAGCAGCTTGGTTTCACTTGGCACAGATACGCAGTATTTT
CASSLVSLGTDTQYF
>NA|TRBV4-3|TRBJ1-5|TRBD1
TGCGCCAGCAGCCAAGATCGGGACAGCTATCAGCCCCAGCATTTT
CASSQDRDSYQPQHF
>NA|TRBV9|TRBJ1-2|TRBD1
TGTGCCAGCAGCGTAAGGACAGGAGGCTATGGCTACACCTTC
CASSVRTGGYGYTF
>NA|TRBV4-1|TRBJ2-7|NA
TGCGCCAGCAGCCGAGGCATATCCTACGAGCAGTACTTC
CASSRGISYEQYF
>few|TRBV3-1/TRBV3-2|TRBJ2-7|NA
TGTGCCAGCAGCCAGGGGCCCTACGAGCAGTACTTC
CASSQGPYEQYF
>NA|TRBV5-8|TRBJ2-3|TRBD1
TGTGCCAGCAAAACCGAGAGAGGGGGCTTTAACACAGATACGCAGTATTTT
CASKTERGGFNTDTQYF
>NA|TRBV28|TRBJ2-7|TRBD1
TGTGCCAGCAACTCCGGGACAGCTGGCTACGAGCAGTACTTC
CASNSGTAGYEQYF
>NA|TRBV3-1/TRBV3-2|TRBJ2-1|TRBD1
TGTGCCAGCAGCCAACATCCGGGACAGGGGCCGTTCTTC
CASSQHPGQGPFF
>NA|TRBV7-2|TRBJ2-5|NA
TGTGCCAGCAGCTGGGGGGGGGCGGTATTGGAGACCCAGTACTTC
CASSWGGAVLETQYF